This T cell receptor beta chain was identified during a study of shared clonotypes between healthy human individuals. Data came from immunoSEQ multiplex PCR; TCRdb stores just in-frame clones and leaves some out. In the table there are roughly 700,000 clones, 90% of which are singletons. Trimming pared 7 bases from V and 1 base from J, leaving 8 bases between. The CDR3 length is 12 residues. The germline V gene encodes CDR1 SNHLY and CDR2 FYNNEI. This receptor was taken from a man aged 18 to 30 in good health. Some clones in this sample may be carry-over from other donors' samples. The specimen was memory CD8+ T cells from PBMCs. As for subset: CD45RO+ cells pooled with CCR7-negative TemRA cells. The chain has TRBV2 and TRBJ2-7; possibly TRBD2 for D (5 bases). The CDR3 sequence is CASIGESYEQYF. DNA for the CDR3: TGTGCCAGCATCGGGGAATCCTACGAGCAGTACTTC.